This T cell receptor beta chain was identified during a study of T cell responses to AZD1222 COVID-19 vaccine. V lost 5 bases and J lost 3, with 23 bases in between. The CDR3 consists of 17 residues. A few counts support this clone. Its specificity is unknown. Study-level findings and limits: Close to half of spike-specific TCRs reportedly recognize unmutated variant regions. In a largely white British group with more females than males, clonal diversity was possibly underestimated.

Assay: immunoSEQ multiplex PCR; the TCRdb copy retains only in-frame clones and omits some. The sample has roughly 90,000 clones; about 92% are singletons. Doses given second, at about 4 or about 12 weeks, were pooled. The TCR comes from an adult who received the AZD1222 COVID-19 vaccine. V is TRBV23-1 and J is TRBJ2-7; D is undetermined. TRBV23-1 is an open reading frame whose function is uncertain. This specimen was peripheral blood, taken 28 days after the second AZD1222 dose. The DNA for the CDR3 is TGCGCCAGCAGTTCGCGCTCCCTCCGACGGAAACACTACGAGCAGTACGTC. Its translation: CASSSRSLRRKHYEQYV.